The clone carrying this TCR beta chain was seen just once. Its antigen is unknown. Some clones are missing from TCRdb's copy, which holds only in-frame ones; the method was immunoSEQ multiplex PCR. The sample holds under 200,000 clones, about 96% seen once. The CDR3 covers 14 residues. Germline V gives CDR1 MNHEY, CDR2 SMNVEV (reference sequence). V was clipped by 3 bases and J by 6 bases, with 14 bases between them. While the first cohort had some 700 subjects, the donors belonged to the separate validation cohort of over a hundred subjects. The data originate from a study of cytomegalovirus exposure and HLA in healthy donors. Study-level results: In vitro testing confirmed a few CMV-associated chains as specific for CMV antigens. Investigators reported more than 150 TCR beta chains as tied to cytomegalovirus.

This clonotype originated in a woman aged 18-29 years in good health and CMV-seronegative. Sequencing was performed on PBMCs. V is TRBV27 and J is TRBJ1-2; possibly TRBD1 for D (5 bases). The CDR3 nucleotides read TGTGCCAGCAGTTTTCCCGGCCCAGGGAATGGCTACACCTTC. Protein product: CASSFPGPGNGYTF.